This T cell receptor beta chain was recorded in a study of blood T cell repertoires in COVID-19. The CDR3 has 15 residues. Germline V gene sequence: CDR1 LGHDT, CDR2 YNNKEL (reference sequence). Deletions cut 3 bases from V and 2 bases from J, with 11 bases between. Method: immunoSEQ multiplex PCR; TCRdb's copy keeps in-frame clones and lacks some. This repertoire shows under 250,000 clones, approximately 85% found once; its top ten account for approximately 13%. Sequencing was carried out using peripheral blood. The receptor's source is a man older than 75 with acute or convalescent COVID-19. This sequence joins TRBV3-1 (or the pseudogene TRBV3-2) and TRBJ1-3, with no clear D. This CDR3 is CASSHGAGAGNTIYF. In nucleotides, the CDR3 is TGTGCCAGCAGCCACGGCGCAGGTGCTGGAAACACCATATATTTT.